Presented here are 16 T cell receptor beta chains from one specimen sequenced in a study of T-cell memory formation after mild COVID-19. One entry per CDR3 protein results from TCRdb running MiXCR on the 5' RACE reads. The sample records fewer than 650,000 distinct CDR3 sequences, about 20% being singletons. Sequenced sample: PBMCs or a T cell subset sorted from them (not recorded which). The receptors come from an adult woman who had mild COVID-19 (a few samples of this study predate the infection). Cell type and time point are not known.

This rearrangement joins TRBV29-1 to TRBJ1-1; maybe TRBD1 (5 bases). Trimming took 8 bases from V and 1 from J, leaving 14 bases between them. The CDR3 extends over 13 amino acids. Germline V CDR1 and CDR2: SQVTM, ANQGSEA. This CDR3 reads CSYQRGANTEAFF. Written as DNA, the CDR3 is TGCAGCTACCAGCGGGGCGCGAACACTGAAGCTTTCTTT.

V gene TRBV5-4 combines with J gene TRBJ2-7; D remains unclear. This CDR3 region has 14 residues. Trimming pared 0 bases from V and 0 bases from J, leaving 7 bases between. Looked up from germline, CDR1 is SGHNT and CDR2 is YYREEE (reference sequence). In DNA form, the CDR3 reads TGTGCCAGCAGCTTGGACCAGTACTCCTACGAGCAGTACTTC. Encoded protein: CASSLDQYSYEQYF. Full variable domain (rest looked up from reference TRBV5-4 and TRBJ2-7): ETGVTQSPTHLIKTRGQQVTLRCSSQSGHNTVSWYQQALGQGPQFIFQYYREEENGRGNFPPRFSGLQFPNYSSELNVNALELDDSALYLCASSLDQYSYEQYFGPGTRLTVT.

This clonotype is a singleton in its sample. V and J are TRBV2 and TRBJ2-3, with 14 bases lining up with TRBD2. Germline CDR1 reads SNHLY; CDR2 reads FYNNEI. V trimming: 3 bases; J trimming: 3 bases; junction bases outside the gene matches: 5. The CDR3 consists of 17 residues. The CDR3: CASSDLGLAGVTDTQYF. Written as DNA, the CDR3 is TGTGCCAGCAGTGACCTGGGACTAGCGGGAGTGACAGATACGCAGTATTTT.

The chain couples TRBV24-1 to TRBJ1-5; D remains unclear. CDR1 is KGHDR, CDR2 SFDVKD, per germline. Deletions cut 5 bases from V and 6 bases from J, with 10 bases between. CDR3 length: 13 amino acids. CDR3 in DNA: TGTGCCACCAGTGCTTTAGGGCGTCAGCCCCAGCATTTT. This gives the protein CATSALGRQPQHF.

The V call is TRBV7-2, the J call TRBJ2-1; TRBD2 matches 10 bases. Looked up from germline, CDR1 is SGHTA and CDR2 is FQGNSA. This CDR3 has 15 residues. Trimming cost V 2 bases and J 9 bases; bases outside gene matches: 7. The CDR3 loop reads CASSLQSSGRLEQFF. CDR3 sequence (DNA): TGTGCCAGCAGCTTACAATCTAGCGGGAGACTTGAGCAGTTCTTC.

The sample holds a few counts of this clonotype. CDR3 nucleotides: TGCAGTGCTAGAGCACAGGGAATAGATACGCAGTATTTT. It yields the protein CSARAQGIDTQYF. The chain is built from TRBV20-1 and TRBJ2-3, with D perhaps TRBD1 (6 bases). Per germline, CDR1 DFQATT and CDR2 SNEGSKA (reference sequence). The V end lost 1 base, the J end lost 5 bases, and 10 bases lay between the germline ends. The CDR3 has 13 amino acids.

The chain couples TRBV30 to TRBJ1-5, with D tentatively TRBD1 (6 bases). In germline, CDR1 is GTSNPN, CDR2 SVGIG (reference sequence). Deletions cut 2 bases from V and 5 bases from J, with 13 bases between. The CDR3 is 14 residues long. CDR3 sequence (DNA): TGTGCCTGGAGTTTCAGGGGTTGGGATCAGCCCCAGCATTTT. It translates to CAWSFRGWDQPQHF.

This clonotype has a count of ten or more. In nucleotides, the CDR3 is TGCGCCAGCAGCCAAGGGAAGACGGGAGGGGACTATGGCTACACCTTC. Its translation is CASSQGKTGGDYGYTF. The V call is TRBV4-3, the J call TRBJ1-2; tentative D call: TRBD1 (5 bases). This CDR3 has 16 residues. Germline V gene data show CDR1 as LGHNA and CDR2 as YSLEER. V was shortened by 1 base and J by 3 bases, with 15 bases between the two germline ends.

The CDR3 coding sequence is TGTGCCAGCAGCCCGTACCTCGGGGGGGCGAGCACAGATACGCAGTATTTT. This gives the protein CASSPYLGGASTDTQYF. The chain combines TRBV5-4 with TRBJ2-3; the match to TRBD2 covers 8 bases. CDR1 SGHNT and CDR2 YYREEE come from the germline V gene (reference sequence). CDR3 size: 17 residues. J was trimmed by 0 bases and V by 4 bases; bases with no gene match: 10.

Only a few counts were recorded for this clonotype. The CDR3 reads CASSYDLRDTQYF. The CDR3 DNA reads as TGTGCCAGCAGTTACGATTTAAGGGATACGCAGTATTTT. The chain is built from TRBV6-5 and TRBJ2-3; D is unresolved. This CDR3 comprises 13 residues. V lost 2 bases, J lost 6 bases, and 9 bases lay in between. The germline gives CDR1 MNHEY, CDR2 SVGAGI.

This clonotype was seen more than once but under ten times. CDR3 nucleotides: TGCAGTGCTTATCCACTAGCGGGGGGAGATACGCAGTATTTT. Translating gives CSAYPLAGGDTQYF. This chain joins TRBV20-1 and TRBJ2-3; 12 nucleotides match TRBD2. Germline V gene lookup returns CDR1 DFQATT and CDR2 SNEGSKA (reference sequence). The CDR3 is made up of 14 amino acids. V dropped 5 bases and J dropped 5; count of bases not matched to a gene: 5.

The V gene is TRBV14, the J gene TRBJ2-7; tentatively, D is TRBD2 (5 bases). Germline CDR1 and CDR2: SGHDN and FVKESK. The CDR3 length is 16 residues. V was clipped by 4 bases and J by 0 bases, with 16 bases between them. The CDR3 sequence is CASSRQPLDFSYEQYF. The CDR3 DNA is TGTGCCAGCAGCCGGCAACCATTGGACTTCTCCTACGAGCAGTACTTC.

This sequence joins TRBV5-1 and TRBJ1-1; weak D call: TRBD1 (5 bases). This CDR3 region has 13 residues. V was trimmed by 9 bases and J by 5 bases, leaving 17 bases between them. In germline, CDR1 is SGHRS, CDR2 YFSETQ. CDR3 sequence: CATSNPGRTEAFF. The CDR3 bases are TGCGCCACTAGCAACCCAGGGCGGACTGAAGCTTTCTTT. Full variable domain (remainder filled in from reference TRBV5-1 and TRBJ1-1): KAGVTQTPRYLIKTRGQQVTLSCSPISGHRSVSWYQQTPGQGLQFLFEYFSETQRNKGNFPGRFSGRQFSNSRSEMNVSTLELGDSALYLCATSNPGRTEAFFGQGTRLTVV.

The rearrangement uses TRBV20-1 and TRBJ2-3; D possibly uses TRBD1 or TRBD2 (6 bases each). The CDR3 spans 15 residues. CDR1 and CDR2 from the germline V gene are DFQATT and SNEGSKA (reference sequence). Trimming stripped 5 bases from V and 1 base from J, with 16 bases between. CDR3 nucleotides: TGCAGTGCTCCAAGGGGGGCCATCCGCACAGATACGCAGTATTTT. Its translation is CSAPRGAIRTDTQYF.

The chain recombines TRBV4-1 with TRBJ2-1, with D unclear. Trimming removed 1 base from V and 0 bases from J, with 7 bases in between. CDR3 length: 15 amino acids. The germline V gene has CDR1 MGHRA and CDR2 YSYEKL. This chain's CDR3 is CASSQVPSSYNEQFF. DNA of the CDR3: TGCGCCAGCAGCCAAGTTCCGAGCTCCTACAATGAGCAGTTCTTC.

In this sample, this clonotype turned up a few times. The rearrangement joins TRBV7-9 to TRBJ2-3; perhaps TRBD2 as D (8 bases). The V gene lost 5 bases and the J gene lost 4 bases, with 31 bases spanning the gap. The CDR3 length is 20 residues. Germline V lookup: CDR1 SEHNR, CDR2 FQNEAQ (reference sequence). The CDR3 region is CASSPRTGGPPTSVADTQYF. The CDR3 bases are TGTGCCAGCAGCCCGCGGACAGGTGGACCCCCGACTAGCGTAGCAGATACGCAGTATTTT.